The 19 T cell receptor beta chains given below trace back to one sample, sequenced in a study of cytomegalovirus exposure and HLA in healthy donors. The primer mix had 60 Vbeta and 13 Jbeta primers. Method: immunoSEQ multiplex PCR; TCRdb's copy keeps in-frame clones and lacks some. The sample has about 150,000 clones; about 72% are singletons. The sequencing sample was made of PBMCs. The receptors derive from a man in his forties in good health and CMV-seronegative.

The chain joins TRBV28 to TRBJ2-3, with 7 bases that match TRBD1. CDR1 and CDR2 (germline): MDHEN, SYDVKM. CDR3 size: 13 residues. The V and J ends lost 7 bases and 4 bases, in that order; junction bases with no gene match: 5. The CDR3 sequence is CASNRQGPDTQYF. CDR3 DNA sequence: TGTGCCAGCAACCGACAGGGACCAGATACGCAGTATTTT. Combining the CDR3 with reference TRBV28 and TRBJ2-3 gives the whole variable domain DVKVTQSSRYLVKRTGEKVFLECVQDMDHENMFWYRQDPGLGLRLIYFSYDVKMKEKGDIPEGYSVSREKKERFSLILESASTNQTSMYLCASNRQGPDTQYFGPGTRLTVL.

J is TRBJ2-5 and V is TRBV11-2; 7 positions agree with TRBD1. CDR3 length: 12 residues. The germline V gene has CDR1 SGHAT and CDR2 FQNNGV. V was pared by 5 bases and J by 8 bases, with 5 bases of the junction left unmatched. CDR3 sequence: CASSARGLTQYF. DNA of the CDR3: TGTGCCAGCAGCGCTAGGGGGCTCACCCAGTACTTC.

This chain connects TRBV4-2 to TRBJ2-7; 9 bases agree with TRBD2. J lost 3 bases, V lost 3 bases, and 9 bases had no gene match. The CDR3 spans 16 residues. Looked up from germline, CDR1 is LGHNA and CDR2 is YNFKEQ. CDR3 protein: CASSQATSGTYYEQYF. The CDR3 bases are TGTGCCAGCAGCCAGGCGACTAGCGGAACTTACTACGAGCAGTACTTC.

In this sample, this clone turned up once. At one of its ends the junction is not consistent with the germline gene, which may arise from a read error. This chain joins TRBV13 and TRBJ1-2, with D unresolved. Per germline, CDR1 PRHDT and CDR2 FYEKMQ (reference sequence). The CDR3 extends over 12 amino acids. The CDR3 DNA reads as TGTGCCAGCAGCCCTGGAGTCTATGGCTACCCCTTC. It encodes CASSPGVYGYPF.

On this clone: No conserved phenylalanine or tryptophan ends this CDR3, so it is likely a read error. The chain employs TRBV10-3 and TRBJ2-4; D is unresolved. V dropped 0 bases and J dropped 6 bases, with 6 bases sitting between them. Germline V lookup: CDR1 ENHRY, CDR2 SYGVKD. The CDR3 is 13 amino acids. Here the CDR3 reads CAISESGPNIQYL. CDR3 nucleotide sequence: TGTGCCATCAGTGAGTCTGGGCCAAACATTCAGTACCTC.

The chain combines TRBV6-5 with TRBJ1-4; 8 bases fit TRBD1. The germline CDR1 and CDR2 sequences are MNHEY and SVGAGI. With 6 bases clipped from V and 4 bases from J, the junction kept 4 bases outside the gene matches. The CDR3 spans 14 residues. CDR3 DNA: TGTGCCAGCAGCGGACAGGGAGATAATGAAAAACTGTTTTTT. It specifies CASSGQGDNEKLFF.

The chain carries TRBV11-2 and TRBJ2-2; TRBD1 agrees at 7 bases. This CDR3 comprises 15 residues. V dropped 5 bases and J dropped 1; count of bases not matched to a gene: 4. CDR1 is SGHAT and CDR2 is FQNNGV in the germline V gene. The CDR3 bases are TGTGCCAGCAGCCCCCGGACAGGGAACACCGGGGAGCTGTTTTTT. This codes for CASSPRTGNTGELFF.

The V gene is TRBV7-8, the J gene TRBJ1-1; 10 bases match TRBD1. The CDR3 loop spans 16 amino acids. V lost 5 bases and J lost 1; bases outside the gene matches: 7. Germline V CDR1 and CDR2: SGHVS, FQNEAQ. CDR3 sequence reads: CASSISRTGGNTEAFF. The CDR3 DNA reads TGTGCCAGCAGCATATCCAGGACAGGGGGGAACACTGAAGCTTTCTTT.

Here the CDR3 DNA reads TGTGCCAGCAGCTCCCTATGGACAGGTGATGATGGCTACACCTTC. Residues: CASSSLWTGDDGYTF. This chain connects TRBV7-9 to TRBJ1-2, with 7 bases aligning to TRBD1. In germline, CDR1 is SEHNR, CDR2 FQNEAQ (reference sequence). Germline trimming cut 4 bases from V and 6 bases from J; bases unmatched to any gene: 11. This CDR3 comprises 15 residues.

The chain links TRBV6-1 to TRBJ2-1; D remains ambiguous. From germline, CDR1 is MNHNS and CDR2 SASEGT. This CDR3 is 16 amino acids long. V gave up 2 bases and J gave up 6 bases, with 17 bases separating them. CDR3 in DNA: TGTGCCAGCAGTGAATTGAGTAGCCAAAAAATCAATGAGCAGTTCTTC. Its protein product is CASSELSSQKINEQFF.

This clone was seen just once. The chain uses TRBV12-5 and TRBJ2-1, with 9 bases fitting TRBD2. The ends lost 5 bases at V and 3 bases at J; junction bases unmatched: 5. This CDR3 has 15 amino acids. The germline V gene encodes CDR1 LGHNT and CDR2 FRNRAP. CDR3 DNA sequence: TGTGCTAGTGGTAGAACTAGCGGGTACTACAATGAGCAGTTCTTC. Protein product: CASGRTSGYYNEQFF. Based on the CDR3 plus reference TRBV12-5 and TRBJ2-1, the full variable domain is DARVTQTPRHKVTEMGQEVTMRCQPILGHNTVFWYRQTMMQGLELLAYFRNRAPLDDSGMPKDRFSAEMPDATLATLKIQPSEPRDSAVYFCASGRTSGYYNEQFFGPGTRLTVL.

This clone was seen only a few times. At one of its ends the junction is not consistent with the germline gene, which may arise from a read error. This chain uses TRBV6-1 with TRBJ1-5, with D possibly matching TRBD1 (5 bases). Germline V lookup: CDR1 MNHNS, CDR2 SASEGT. The CDR3 consists of 15 residues. CDR3 sequence (DNA): TGTGCCAGCAGTGAACTTGGGCAGGGAGGGCAGCCCCAGAATTTT. It yields the protein CASSELGQGGQPQNF.

The chain links TRBV21-1 to TRBJ2-1; the table names TRBD2, a call not compared with the DNA. TRBV21-1 constitutes a pseudogene. This CDR3 spans 17 amino acids. This CDR3 reads CASSKNRTGSNDNEQFF. Here the CDR3 DNA reads TGTGCCAGCAGCAAAAATAGAACGGGGAGCAACGACAATGAGCAGTTCTTC.

The chain couples TRBV2 to TRBJ2-3, with 8 bases aligning to TRBD1. This CDR3 is built from 13 residues. The V gene end was trimmed by 8 bases and the J gene end by 3 bases; junction bases not matched to a gene: 4. Germline lookup yields CDR1 SNHLY and CDR2 FYNNEI. As DNA, the CDR3 is TGTGCCAGCCGGGACAGGCGAACAGATACGCAGTATTTT. Its protein is CASRDRRTDTQYF.

There are a few counts of this clone. The rearrangement links TRBV28 to TRBJ2-7; 9 bases agree with TRBD2. The CDR3 runs 14 residues. V lost 3 bases and J lost 5; bases outside the gene matches: 5. In germline, CDR1 is MDHEN, CDR2 SYDVKM. The CDR3: CASSFTSGFDEQYF. The CDR3 DNA reads TGTGCCAGCAGTTTTACTAGCGGGTTTGACGAGCAGTACTTC.

The chain employs TRBV5-4 and TRBJ1-2; TRBD1 matches at 8 bases. CDR1 and CDR2 from the germline V gene are SGHNT and YYREEE (reference sequence). This CDR3 spans 16 amino acids. The J segment lost 6 bases and the V segment lost 2 bases, leaving 12 bases of the junction unmatched. The CDR3 DNA reads as TGTGCCAGCAGCTTTGGACAGGGCAAGGGGAGGGATGGCTACACCTTC. It specifies CASSFGQGKGRDGYTF.

This chain uses TRBV18 with TRBJ2-7; D is unresolved. This CDR3 is built from 15 residues. Trimming stripped 3 bases from V and 2 bases from J, with 14 bases between. The germline CDR1 and CDR2 sequences are KGHSH and LQKENI. CDR3 coding DNA: TGTGCCAGCTCACCGCCAGCCGCGGCCACCTACGAGCAGTACTTC. Its translation: CASSPPAAATYEQYF.

The rearrangement links TRBV7-9 to TRBJ2-1; 11 bases agree with TRBD2. The CDR3 consists of 17 residues. Trimming removed 4 bases from V and 0 bases from J; junction bases left unmatched: 5. Germline V gene lookup returns CDR1 SEHNR and CDR2 FQNEAQ (reference sequence). The CDR3 DNA reads TGTGCCAGCAGCTCCAACCTAGCGGGGGGCTCCTACAATGAGCAGTTCTTC. Its protein product is CASSSNLAGGSYNEQFF.

This sequence joins TRBV27 and TRBJ1-1, with D tentatively TRBD1 (5 bases). With 2 bases removed from V and 0 bases from J, the gap between germline ends came to 10 bases. The CDR3 length is 15 residues. Germline CDR1 MNHEY, CDR2 SMNVEV (reference sequence). CDR3 in amino acids: CASSLGDRLNTEAFF. The CDR3 DNA is TGTGCCAGCAGTTTAGGCGACAGATTGAACACTGAAGCTTTCTTT.